Below are 8 T cell receptor beta chains sequenced from a single sample in a study of cytomegalovirus exposure and HLA in healthy donors. Data came from immunoSEQ multiplex PCR; TCRdb stores just in-frame clones and leaves some out. This sample has hundreds of thousands of clones, with approximately 83% found just once. Sequenced sample: PBMCs. These receptors originate from a woman in her twenties or thirties in good health and CMV-seropositive.

This sequence joins TRBV4-1 and TRBJ1-1; D not certain. Germline CDR1 is MGHRA and CDR2 is YSYEKL. This CDR3 contains 16 residues. V was clipped by 1 base and J by 1 base, with 13 bases between them. CDR3 in amino acids: CASSQVISPPNTEAFF. For the CDR3, the DNA is TGCGCCAGCAGCCAAGTGATAAGCCCGCCGAACACTGAAGCTTTCTTT.

This chain links TRBV9 with TRBJ2-7, with 13 bases fitting TRBD2. Germline V CDR1 and CDR2: SGDLS, YYNGEE. V lost 4 bases to trimming and J lost 4 bases; unmatched junction nucleotides: 8. The CDR3 loop spans 16 amino acids. This chain's CDR3 is CASSPGTSGMSYEQYF. The CDR3 coding sequence is TGTGCCAGCAGCCCGGGGACTAGCGGGATGTCGTACGAGCAGTACTTC.

V gene TRBV6-1 combines with J gene TRBJ2-3; D is unclear. Looked up from germline, CDR1 is MNHNS and CDR2 is SASEGT. V dropped 10 bases and J dropped 3 bases, with 14 bases sitting between them. The CDR3 is 13 amino acids. Written as DNA, the CDR3 is TGTGCCACCCGACCGCGGATAACAGATACGCAGTATTTT. This codes for CATRPRITDTQYF.

The chain has TRBV5-6 and TRBJ2-1, with 9 bases matching TRBD2. The CDR3 contains 15 residues. V gave up 4 bases and J gave up 5 bases; unmatched junction bases: 7. From germline, CDR1 is SGHDT and CDR2 YYEEEE. CDR3 DNA: TGTGCCAGCAGCCCAAAAGCGGGAGGACACAATGAGCAGTTCTTC. Protein sequence: CASSPKAGGHNEQFF.

The V gene is TRBV6-5, the J gene TRBJ2-7; 13 positions agree with TRBD2. CDR1 MNHEY and CDR2 SVGAGI come from the germline V gene. After removal of 5 bases from V and 0 bases from J, the junction contained 1 base not matched to a gene. The CDR3 loop spans 15 amino acids. The CDR3 coding sequence is TGTGCCAGCAGTAGACTAGCGGGAGGCTCCTACGAGCAGTACTTC. Translated, it gives CASSRLAGGSYEQYF.

The rearrangement uses TRBV29-1 and TRBJ2-7; TRBD2 matches at 8 bases. The CDR3 totals 12 residues. The germline CDR1 and CDR2 sequences are SQVTM and ANQGSEA. V shed 5 bases, J shed 0 bases, and the junction held 0 bases outside the gene matches. Here the CDR3 reads CSVTSGSYEQYF. The CDR3 DNA reads as TGCAGCGTTACTAGCGGCTCCTACGAGCAGTACTTC.

The rearrangement joins TRBV30 to TRBJ2-6; D unresolved. The CDR3 is made up of 13 amino acids. The germline CDR1 and CDR2 sequences are GTSNPN and SVGIG (reference sequence). The V and J ends lost 6 bases and 3 bases respectively, with 9 bases between them. CDR3 sequence reads: CACPVGGANVLTF. DNA of the CDR3: TGTGCCTGCCCGGTTGGTGGGGCCAACGTCCTGACTTTC. The full variable domain, rest sourced from reference TRBV30 and TRBJ2-6, is SQTIHQWPATLVQPVGSPLSLECTVEGTSNPNLYWYRQAAGRGLQLLFYSVGIGQISSEVPQNLSASRPQDRQFILSSKKLLLSDSGFYLCACPVGGANVLTFGAGSRLTVL.

In DNA form, the CDR3 reads TGTGCCAGCAGCTTAGTAGAGGAAGAGGACAATCAGCCCCAGCATTTT. It is translated as CASSLVEEEDNQPQHF. The rearrangement links TRBV7-8 to TRBJ1-5; D is unresolved. The CDR3 contains 16 residues. Trimming removed 1 base at V and 3 bases at J, with 13 bases between. Looked up from germline, CDR1 is SGHVS and CDR2 is FQNEAQ. Full variable domain (rest looked up from reference TRBV7-8 and TRBJ1-5): GAGVSQSPRYKVAKRGQDVALRCDPISGHVSLFWYQQALGQGPEFLTYFQNEAQLDKSGLPSDRFFAERPEGSVSTLKIQRTQQEDSAVYLCASSLVEEEDNQPQHFGDGTRLSIL.